The clone carrying this T cell receptor (beta chain) was detected only once. The germline V and J ends were trimmed by 1 base and 1 base, with 21 bases remaining between them. There are 19 residues in the CDR3. Germline V gene data show CDR1 as MGHRA and CDR2 as YSYEKL. These data belong to a study of blood T cell repertoires in COVID-19. The data were produced by immunoSEQ multiplex PCR, yet TCRdb's version contains in-frame clones alone and is incomplete. The top ten clones hold around 9.9% of a sample with some 250,000 clones, around 85% of them seen once. The chain links TRBV4-1 to TRBJ2-3, with a possible D match to TRBD2 (6 bases). Sequenced sample: peripheral blood. This clonotype was sampled from a woman aged 80 or older with acute or convalescent COVID-19. In DNA, the CDR3 is TGCGCCAGCAGCCAAGTCCAGCTCGCCTCGGGGGTCGGCACAGATACGCAGTATTTT. As protein: CASSQVQLASGVGTDTQYF.